The next 10 T cell receptor beta chains were all read from a single sample in a study of Ad26.COV2.S vaccination and SARS-CoV-2 variants. Generated by immunoSEQ multiplex PCR, the TCRdb table keeps only in-frame clones and is missing some. This table has about 390,000 clones, approximately 90% appearing once. Treatment meaning: some 20 received Ad26.COV2.S at low or high dose, single or two shots; about 5 received placebo; per-sample allocation not given. It was on day 63 after the first vaccine or placebo injection that samples were taken. The source was peripheral blood, collected in a trial of Ad26.COV2.S vaccine versus placebo. The receptors stem from a person aged 18-60 years who received the Ad26.COV2.S COVID-19 vaccine or a placebo.

V is TRBV4-1 and J is TRBJ1-1, with D perhaps matching TRBD1 (5 bases). Germline-derived CDR1 and CDR2 are MGHRA and YSYEKL. V lost 4 bases and J lost 2, with 11 bases in between. This CDR3 region has 14 residues. The CDR3, as DNA: TGCGCCAGCAGCCTACGGGGGGTTAACACTGAAGCTTTCTTT. Its protein is CASSLRGVNTEAFF.

V usage is TRBV25-1 and J usage is TRBJ1-1; D might be TRBD1 (6 bases). From germline, CDR1 is MGHDK and CDR2 SYGVNS. This CDR3 comprises 14 residues. The V end was cut by 8 bases, the J end by 0 bases, with 13 bases between. CDR3 sequence: CASGGGRVNTEAFF. DNA of the CDR3: TGTGCCAGCGGAGGGGGACGGGTGAACACTGAAGCTTTCTTT.

The chain carries TRBV5-4 and TRBJ2-7; 7 nucleotides match TRBD2. Germline trimming cut 5 bases from V and 3 bases from J; bases unmatched to any gene: 8. There are 14 residues in the CDR3. Germline V gene lookup returns CDR1 SGHNT and CDR2 YYREEE (reference sequence). CDR3 bases: TGTGCCAGCAGTTCGGGGGGATCGGTCTACGAGCAGTACTTC. Translating gives CASSSGGSVYEQYF.

Regarding this clone: Other DNA sequences in this specimen translate into the identical CDR3. The rearrangement joins TRBV2 to TRBJ2-7, with no clear D. V was trimmed by 3 bases and J by 4 bases, leaving 4 bases between them. Germline V gene data show CDR1 as SNHLY and CDR2 as FYNNEI. The CDR3 runs 11 residues. CDR3 in DNA: TGTGCCAGCAGTGACGGGTACGAGCAGTACTTC. Translating gives CASSDGYEQYF.

This chain joins TRBV7-9 and TRBJ2-5, with TRBD1 as a possible D gene (6 bases). Germline V gene sequence: CDR1 SEHNR, CDR2 FQNEAQ (reference sequence). V lost 5 bases and J lost 5, with 15 bases in between. This CDR3 is built from 14 residues. The CDR3 loop reads CASSPTRGQETQYF. CDR3 bases: TGTGCCAGCAGCCCTACTAGAGGACAGGAGACCCAGTACTTC. Using reference TRBV7-9 and TRBJ2-5 for the parts outside the CDR3, the full variable domain is DTGVSQNPRHKITKRGQNVTFRCDPISEHNRLYWYRQTLGQGPEFLTYFQNEAQLEKSRLLSDRFSAERPKGSFSTLEIQRTEQGDSAMYLCASSPTRGQETQYFGPGTRLLVL.

The chain recombines TRBV4-1 with TRBJ1-1; tentative D call: TRBD1 (5 bases). The CDR3 is 14 residues long. Trimming left V 3 bases short and J 7 bases short, with 15 bases between. CDR1 MGHRA and CDR2 YSYEKL come from the germline V gene. The CDR3 here is CASSQPWRRDEAFF. As DNA, the CDR3 is TGCGCCAGCAGCCAGCCCTGGCGCAGGGATGAAGCTTTCTTT.

The chain employs TRBV18 and TRBJ2-2, with 8 bases aligning to TRBD1. Germline V gene data show CDR1 as KGHSH and CDR2 as LQKENI. V shed 3 bases, J shed 0 bases, and the junction held 3 bases outside the gene matches. The CDR3 length is 16 residues. The CDR3 region is CASSPRQGPNTGELFF. CDR3 DNA sequence: TGTGCCAGCTCACCGAGACAGGGGCCGAACACCGGGGAGCTGTTTTTT.

This sequence joins TRBV5-1 and TRBJ2-1; 8 nucleotides align to TRBD1. The CDR3 runs 14 residues. The V segment lost 0 bases and the J segment 14 bases; nucleotides outside the gene matches: 10. Germline CDR1 SGHRS, CDR2 YFSETQ. The CDR3 sequence: CASSLGLGQGAKFF. The DNA for the CDR3 is TGCGCCAGCAGCTTGGGATTGGGCCAGGGGGCAAAGTTCTTC.

This chain joins TRBV6-5 and TRBJ1-5; D remains ambiguous. With 7 bases removed from V and 2 bases from J, the gap between germline ends came to 15 bases. CDR3 size: 15 residues. The germline V gene encodes CDR1 MNHEY and CDR2 SVGAGI. CDR3 coding DNA: TGTGCCAGCACCCTGAATCTACGGGGCAATCAGCCCCAGCATTTT. Protein sequence: CASTLNLRGNQPQHF.

This clone was detected only once. The CDR3: CSAVGGASYEQYF. DNA for the CDR3: TGCAGCGCCGTCGGAGGGGCCTCCTACGAGCAGTACTTC. The chain recombines TRBV29-1 with TRBJ2-7; D perhaps matches TRBD2 (6 bases). Germline CDR1 reads SQVTM; CDR2 reads ANQGSEA. CDR3 length: 13 amino acids. Trimming shortened V by 7 bases and J by 0 bases, and 13 bases separated the two germline ends.